The clone carrying this T cell receptor beta chain came up once. This entry belongs to a study of OX40 agonist ivuxolimab in advanced cancers. Study context: Patients' therapy was ivuxolimab, an antibody that acts as an agonist of OX40 (CD134). Patients received intravenous ivuxolimab every 2 weeks at 0.01 to 10 mg/kg.

The table came from immunoSEQ multiplex PCR; TCRdb's copy has only in-frame clones and leaves some out. This table holds roughly 74,000 clones, 92% found once. This TCR was sampled from an adult with an advanced solid tumor such as melanoma, head and neck, liver or kidney cancer. This specimen consisted of CD4+ or CD8+ T cells sorted from blood, obtained in a trial of the OX40 agonist ivuxolimab.

The CDR3 region is CASSLWGQGGEKLFF. Here the CDR3 DNA reads TGTGCCAGCAGCTTATGGGGACAGGGGGGTGAAAAACTGTTTTTT. The J gene is TRBJ1-4, the V gene TRBV7-2, with 11 bases lining up with TRBD1. This CDR3 has 15 residues. CDR1 SGHTA and CDR2 FQGNSA come from the germline V gene. V was pared by 2 bases and J by 7 bases, with 3 bases of the junction left unmatched.